These 8 T cell receptor beta chains originate from one sample sequenced in a study of cytomegalovirus exposure and HLA in healthy donors. The PCR made use of 60 Vbeta and 13 Jbeta primers. This table comes from immunoSEQ multiplex PCR, and its TCRdb copy is limited to in-frame clones, with some not included. The table shows around 200,000 clones, with 80% occurring only once. Specimen: PBMCs. Source of these receptors: a boy aged 5-17 years in good health and CMV-seronegative.

This sequence joins TRBV6-5 and TRBJ1-1; tentative D call: TRBD1 (5 bases). CDR3 length: 11 amino acids. The germline V and J ends were trimmed by 5 bases and 5 bases, with 6 bases remaining between them. The V gene's germline CDR1 is MNHEY and CDR2 SVGAGI. CDR3 nucleotide sequence: TGTGCCAGCAGTCAGGGAACTGAAGCTTTCTTT. The encoded protein is CASSQGTEAFF.

The V and J genes are TRBV19 and TRBJ1-2; no firm D call. The V and J ends lost 2 bases and 2 bases respectively, with 9 bases between them. CDR1 and CDR2 from the germline V gene are LNHDA and SQIVND (reference sequence). The CDR3 contains 14 residues. The CDR3 loop is CASSIRRNNYGYTF. The CDR3 DNA follows: TGTGCCAGTAGTATAAGGAGAAACAACTATGGCTACACCTTC.

The CDR3 DNA follows: TGTGCCAGCAGCTTGGTCGACAGGGGCACTGAAGCTTTCTTT. This sequence encodes CASSLVDRGTEAFF. The V gene is TRBV5-6, the J gene TRBJ1-1; TRBD1 matches at 8 bases. CDR1 SGHDT and CDR2 YYEEEE come from the germline V gene. The V and J ends lost 0 bases and 4 bases, in that order; junction bases with no gene match: 2. The CDR3 has 14 residues.

Concerning this clone: Sequence at one end of the junction differs from germline and may be a read error. This chain joins TRBV7-7 and TRBJ1-4, with 8 bases identical to TRBD1. Germline lookup yields CDR1 SSHAT and CDR2 FNYEAQ (reference sequence). CDR3 length: 15 residues. This CDR3 is CASSLETGANEKLFF. CDR3 bases: TGTGCTAGCAGCTTAGAGACAGGGGCTAATGAAAAACTGTTTTTT.

The chain joins TRBV5-1 to TRBJ2-3, with 11 bases lining up with TRBD2. CDR1 and CDR2 (germline): SGHRS, YFSETQ. The CDR3 loop spans 16 amino acids. The V segment lost 1 base and the J segment 1 base; nucleotides outside the gene matches: 2. The CDR3, as DNA: TGCGCCAGCAGCTTGTCTAGCGGGGGGCGCACAGATACGCAGTATTTT. It is translated as CASSLSSGGRTDTQYF.

This sequence joins TRBV7-9 and TRBJ2-5, with 8 positions matching TRBD1. Judging by the DNA end, TRBJ2-7 fits better; the J call may be wrong. Germline-derived CDR1 and CDR2 are SEHNR and FQNEAQ (reference sequence). This CDR3 has 15 residues. The CDR3 DNA reads as TGTGCCAGCAGCTTTGGACAGGGATCCGACTACGAGCAGTACTTC. Translation: CASSFGQGSDYEQYF.

V is TRBV19 and J is TRBJ2-6; TRBD1 agrees at 10 bases. The V gene end was trimmed by 6 bases and the J gene end by 2 bases; junction bases not matched to a gene: 7. The CDR3 spans 17 residues. Germline loops: CDR1 LNHDA, CDR2 SQIVND (reference sequence). CDR3 nucleotides: TGTGCCAGTAGCCCCCGGGACAGGGGTACTGGGGCCAACGTCCTGACTTTC. Its translation is CASSPRDRGTGANVLTF.

J is TRBJ1-4 and V is TRBV5-4, with 11 bases fitting TRBD1. Losses at the gene ends were 4 bases for V and 4 bases for J; bases not matched to a gene: 3. Per the germline V gene, CDR1 is SGHNT and CDR2 is YYREEE (reference sequence). This CDR3 is 15 amino acids long. CDR3 bases: TGTGCCAGCAGCGTGGACAGGGGGCATAATGAAAAACTGTTTTTT. The encoded protein is CASSVDRGHNEKLFF.